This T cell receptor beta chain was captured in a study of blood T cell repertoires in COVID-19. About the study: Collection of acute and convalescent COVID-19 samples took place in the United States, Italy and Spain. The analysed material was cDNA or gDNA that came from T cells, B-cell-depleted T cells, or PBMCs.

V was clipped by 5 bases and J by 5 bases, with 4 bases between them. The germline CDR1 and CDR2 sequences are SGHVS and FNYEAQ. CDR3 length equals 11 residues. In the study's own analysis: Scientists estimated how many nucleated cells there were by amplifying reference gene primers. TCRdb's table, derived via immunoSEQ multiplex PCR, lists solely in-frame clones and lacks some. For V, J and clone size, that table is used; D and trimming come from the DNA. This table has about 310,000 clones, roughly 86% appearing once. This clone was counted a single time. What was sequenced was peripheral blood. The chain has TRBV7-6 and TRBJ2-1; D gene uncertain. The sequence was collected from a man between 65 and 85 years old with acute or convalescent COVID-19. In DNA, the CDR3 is TGTGCCAGCAGCCCCGACAATGAGCAGTTCTTC. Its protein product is CASSPDNEQFF.